This paragraph reports one TCR beta chain. Its specificity is not known. The data were taken from a study of T cell responses to AZD1222 COVID-19 vaccine. About the study: Pooled in the analysis were second doses at about 4 or about 12 weeks.

Clones were read by immunoSEQ multiplex PCR, and TCRdb kept only the in-frame ones, dropping some. The profile shows about 180,000 clones, less than 95% of them singletons. The CDR3 runs to 13 residues. CDR1 SEHNR and CDR2 FQNEAQ come from the germline V gene (reference sequence). After removal of 8 bases from V and 4 bases from J, the junction contained 4 bases not matched to a gene. Study-wide points: Nearly half of spike-specific TCRs reportedly go after variant regions that carry no mutations. The study sampled repertoires only after the peak T cell response.

The TCR sequence derives from an adult in good health. Sample: peripheral blood, taken on day 0 of AZD1222 vaccination. This rearrangement joins TRBV7-9 to TRBJ1-1, with TRBD1 identical over 10 bases. CDR3 in amino acids: CASSRTGGTEAFF. As DNA, the CDR3 is TGTGCCAGCTCAAGGACAGGGGGCACTGAAGCTTTCTTT.